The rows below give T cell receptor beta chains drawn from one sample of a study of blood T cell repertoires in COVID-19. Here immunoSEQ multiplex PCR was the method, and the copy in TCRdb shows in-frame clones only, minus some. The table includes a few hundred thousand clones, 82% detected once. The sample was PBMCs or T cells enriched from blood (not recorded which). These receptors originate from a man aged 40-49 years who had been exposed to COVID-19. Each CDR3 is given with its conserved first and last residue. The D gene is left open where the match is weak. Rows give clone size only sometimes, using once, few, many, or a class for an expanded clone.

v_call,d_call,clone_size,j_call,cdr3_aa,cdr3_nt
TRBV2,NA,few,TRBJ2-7,CASSDPGGLSYEQYF,TGTGCCAGCAGTGATCCTGGCGGCCTCTCCTACGAGCAGTACTTC
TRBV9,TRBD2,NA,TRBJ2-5,CASSVASGKETQYF,TGTGCCAGCAGCGTAGCTAGCGGGAAAGAGACCCAGTACTTC
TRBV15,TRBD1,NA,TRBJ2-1,CATSRSGTGENEQFF,TGTGCCACCAGCAGATCCGGGACAGGGGAAAATGAGCAGTTCTTC
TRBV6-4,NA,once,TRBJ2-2,CASSDSPQVNTGELFF,TGTGCCAGCAGTGACTCGCCACAGGTTAACACCGGGGAGCTGTTTTTT
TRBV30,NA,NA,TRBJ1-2,CACEQGSSGYTF,TGTGCCTGCGAACAGGGATCATCGGGCTACACCTTC
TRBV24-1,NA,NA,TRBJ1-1,CATSDFATDWGPNTEAFF,TGTGCCACCAGTGATTTTGCGACAGATTGGGGGCCGAACACTGAAGCTTTCTTT
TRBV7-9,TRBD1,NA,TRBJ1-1,CASSLTSGTGGRSFF,TGTGCCAGCAGCTTAACTTCAGGGACAGGGGGACGATCTTTCTTT
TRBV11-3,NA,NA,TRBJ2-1,CASSLDRETQFF,TGTGCCAGCAGCTTAGATAGGGAGACCCAGTTCTTC
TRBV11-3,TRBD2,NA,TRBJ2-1,CASSLVGSGRVDEQFF,TGTGCCAGCAGCTTAGTCGGTAGCGGGAGGGTTGATGAGCAGTTCTTC
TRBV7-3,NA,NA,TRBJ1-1,CASSWTMNTEAFF,TGTGCCAGCAGCTGGACAATGAACACTGAAGCTTTCTTT
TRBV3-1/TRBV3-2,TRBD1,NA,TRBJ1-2,CASSQETGGNYGYTF,TGTGCCAGCAGCCAAGAGACAGGGGGCAACTATGGCTACACCTTC
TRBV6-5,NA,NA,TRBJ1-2,CASSPPGINYGYTF,TGTGCCAGCAGCCCCCCAGGCATTAACTATGGCTACACCTTC
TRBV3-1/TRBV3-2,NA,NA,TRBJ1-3,CASSHAGYSGNTIYF,TGTGCCAGCAGCCATGCAGGCTACTCTGGAAACACCATATATTTT
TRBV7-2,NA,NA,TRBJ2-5,CASSLSARVRETQYF,TGTGCCAGCAGCTTATCGGCCAGGGTACGGGAGACCCAGTACTTC
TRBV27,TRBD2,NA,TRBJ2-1,CASSPTATSGSYNEQFF,TGTGCCAGCAGTCCTACCGCCACTAGCGGGAGTTACAATGAGCAGTTCTTC
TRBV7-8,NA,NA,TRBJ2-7,CASSPRGRFAGTNNSEQYF,TGTGCCAGCAGCCCAAGGGGAAGGTTTGCGGGGACCAACAATAGCGAGCAGTACTTC
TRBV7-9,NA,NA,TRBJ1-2,CASSSYGYTF,TGTGCCAGCAGCTCTTATGGCTACACCTTC
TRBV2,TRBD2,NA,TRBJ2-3,CASNLAGGTDTQYF,TGTGCCAGCAATCTAGCGGGAGGAACAGATACGCAGTATTTT
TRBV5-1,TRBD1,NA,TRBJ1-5,CASSLTGGNQPQHF,TGCGCCAGCAGCTTGACAGGGGGCAATCAGCCCCAGCATTTT
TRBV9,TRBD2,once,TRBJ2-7,CASSVASGSLYEQYF,TGTGCCAGCAGCGTAGCTAGCGGTTCCCTCTACGAGCAGTACTTC
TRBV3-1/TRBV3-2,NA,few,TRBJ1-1,CASSGPPRGNTEAFF,TGTGCCAGCAGCGGCCCGCCTCGAGGGAACACTGAAGCTTTCTTT
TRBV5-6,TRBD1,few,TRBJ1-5,CASSLWDRGNQPQHF,TGTGCCAGCAGCTTGTGGGACAGGGGGAACCAGCCCCAGCATTTT
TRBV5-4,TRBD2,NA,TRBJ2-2,CASSLRLAGTYGGTGELFF,TGTGCCAGCAGCTTGAGACTAGCGGGAACTTATGGAGGGACCGGGGAGCTGTTTTTT